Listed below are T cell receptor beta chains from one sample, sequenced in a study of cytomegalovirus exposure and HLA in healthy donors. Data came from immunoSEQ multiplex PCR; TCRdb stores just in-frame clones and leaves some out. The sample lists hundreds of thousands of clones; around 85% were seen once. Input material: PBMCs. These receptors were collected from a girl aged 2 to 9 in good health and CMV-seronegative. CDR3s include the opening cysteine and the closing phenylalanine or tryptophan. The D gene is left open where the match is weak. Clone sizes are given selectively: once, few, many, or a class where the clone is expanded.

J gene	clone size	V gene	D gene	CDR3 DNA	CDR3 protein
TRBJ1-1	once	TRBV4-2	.	TGTGCCAGCAGCCAAGATCAAGCGTTGAACACTGAAGCTTTCTTT	CASSQDQALNTEAFF
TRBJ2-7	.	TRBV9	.	TGTGCCAGCAGCGCCCGGGACTCGGGCTACGAGCAGTACTTC	CASSARDSGYEQYF
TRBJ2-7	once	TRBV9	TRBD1	TGTGCCAGCAGCAGAACAGGGGAGAGGGTTTACGAGCAGTACTTC	CASSRTGERVYEQYF
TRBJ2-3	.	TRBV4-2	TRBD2	TGTGCTACGAGGCGGGAGAATACGAGGGGCACAGATACGCAGTATTTT	CATRRENTRGTDTQYF
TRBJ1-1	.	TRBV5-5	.	TGTGCCAGCAGCTTAGGGGACACCTTAAACACTGAAGCTTTCTTT	CASSLGDTLNTEAFF
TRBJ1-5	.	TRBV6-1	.	TGTGCCAGCAGTTCACAGGGTCTGAATCAGCCCCAGCATTTT	CASSSQGLNQPQHF
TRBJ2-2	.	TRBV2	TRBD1	TGTGCCAGCAGTGTGGACAGGGCTAACGGGGAGCTGTTTTTT	CASSVDRANGELFF
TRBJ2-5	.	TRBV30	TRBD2	TGTGCCTGGAGTACCCGGGGGGGGCGTGAGACCCAGTACTTC	CAWSTRGGRETQYF
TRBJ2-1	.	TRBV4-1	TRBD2	TGCGCCAGCAGCCAAGGGACTAGCGAAAACAATGAGCAGTTCTTC	CASSQGTSENNEQFF
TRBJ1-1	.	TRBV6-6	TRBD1	TGTGCCAGCAGCCAGACAGGGACGACCGGCACTGAAGCTTTCTTT	CASSQTGTTGTEAFF
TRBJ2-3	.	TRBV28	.	TGTGCCAGCAGTTATCCTGGCACAGATACGCAGTATTTT	CASSYPGTDTQYF
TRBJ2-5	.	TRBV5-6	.	TGTGCCAGCAGCTTGGTAGGACAGCAAGAGACCCAGTACTTC	CASSLVGQQETQYF
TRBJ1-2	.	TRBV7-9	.	TGTGCCAGCAGCTACGGGGGGGGGCCTCGGGGCTACACCTTC	CASSYGGGPRGYTF
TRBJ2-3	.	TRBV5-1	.	TGCGCCAGCAGCTTTTACAACACAGATACGCAGTATTTT	CASSFYNTDTQYF
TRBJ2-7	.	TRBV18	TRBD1	TGTGCCAGCTCCCCGGGACAGCACTCCTACGAGCAGTACTTC	CASSPGQHSYEQYF
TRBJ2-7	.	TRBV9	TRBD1	TGTGCCAGCAGCACACGACAGGGGGCAGGGGAGCAGTACTTC	CASSTRQGAGEQYF
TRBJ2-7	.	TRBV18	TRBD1	TGTGCCAGCTCACCACCGGGACAGACGGACATCTCCTACGAGCAGTACTTC	CASSPPGQTDISYEQYF
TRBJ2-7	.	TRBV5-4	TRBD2	TGTGCCAGCAGCCCAGCGGGAGGCACAGCCTACGAGCAGTACTTC	CASSPAGGTAYEQYF
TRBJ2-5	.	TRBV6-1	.	TGTGCCAGCAGGACATCCGGGGGTCCGGGAGAGACCCAGTACTTC	CASRTSGGPGETQYF
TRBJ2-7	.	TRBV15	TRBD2	TGTGCCACCAGCAGAGGGGAGGGAAACCCGAGGGGCTACGAGCAGTACTTC	CATSRGEGNPRGYEQYF
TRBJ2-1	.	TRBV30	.	TGTGCCTGGAGTCGGACGGAGACAGCAAGCGATGAGCAGTTCTTC	CAWSRTETASDEQFF
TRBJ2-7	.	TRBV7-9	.	TGTGCCAGCAGCTCCCACTACGAGCAGTACTTC	CASSSHYEQYF
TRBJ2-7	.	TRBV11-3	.	TGTGCCAGCAGCTTAGGCGGCTCCTACGAGCAGTACTTC	CASSLGGSYEQYF
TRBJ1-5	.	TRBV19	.	TGTGCCAGTAGTATCCCATGGGCGCGATATAGCAATCAGCCCCAGCATTTT	CASSIPWARYSNQPQHF
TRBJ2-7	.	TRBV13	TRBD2	TGTGCCAGCAGCACGGGACTAGGTCTGAACGAGCAGTACTTC	CASSTGLGLNEQYF
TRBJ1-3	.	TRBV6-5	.	TGTGCCAGCAGGGGAGCGGGGAACTCTGGAAACACCATATATTTT	CASRGAGNSGNTIYF
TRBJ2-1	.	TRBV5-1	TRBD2	TGCGCCAGCAGCCTAGGGACTAGCGGGAGTCTCAATGAGCAGTTCTTC	CASSLGTSGSLNEQFF
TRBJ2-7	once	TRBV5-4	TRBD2	TGTGCCAGCAGTGATCAAGCGGGAGGAAGCTACGAGCAGTACTTC	CASSDQAGGSYEQYF
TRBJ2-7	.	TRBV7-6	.	TGTGCCAGCAGCTTAGCCCCTCTGAGCTCCTACGAGCAGTACTTC	CASSLAPLSSYEQYF
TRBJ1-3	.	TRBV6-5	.	TGTGCCAGCAGTAACAGGATAAGCTCTGGAAACACCATATATTTT	CASSNRISSGNTIYF
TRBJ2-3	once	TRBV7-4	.	TGTGCCAGCAGCCCCTGTTGGCGCCGGGCGCAGTATTTT	CASSPCWRRAQYF
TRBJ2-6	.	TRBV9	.	TGTGCCAGCAGCGCTTCGACAGGCCGTTCAGGTGGGGCCAACGTCCTGACTTTC	CASSASTGRSGGANVLTF
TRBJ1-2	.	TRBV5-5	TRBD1	TGTGCCAGCAGCTTGAGGGGGACAGGGGACTATGGCTACACCTTC	CASSLRGTGDYGYTF
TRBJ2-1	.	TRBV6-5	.	TGTGCCAGCAGTGCTAGCCGCCACTCCTACAATGAGCAGTTCTTC	CASSASRHSYNEQFF
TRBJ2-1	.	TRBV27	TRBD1	TGTGCCAGCAGTGCGTTACCGGGACAGGGTTACAATGAGCAGTTCTTC	CASSALPGQGYNEQFF
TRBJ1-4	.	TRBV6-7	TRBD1	TGTGCCAGCAGTTACACCGAGACAGGGGGGAATGAAAAACTGTTTTTT	CASSYTETGGNEKLFF
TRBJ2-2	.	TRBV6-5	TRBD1	TGTGCCAGCAGCCGACAGGGTCCGGGCACCGGGGAGCTGTTTTTT	CASSRQGPGTGELFF
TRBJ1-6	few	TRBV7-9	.	TGTGCCAGCACCCGGGGGGGGAACCAGATTAATTCACCCCTCCACTTT	CASTRGGNQINSPLHF